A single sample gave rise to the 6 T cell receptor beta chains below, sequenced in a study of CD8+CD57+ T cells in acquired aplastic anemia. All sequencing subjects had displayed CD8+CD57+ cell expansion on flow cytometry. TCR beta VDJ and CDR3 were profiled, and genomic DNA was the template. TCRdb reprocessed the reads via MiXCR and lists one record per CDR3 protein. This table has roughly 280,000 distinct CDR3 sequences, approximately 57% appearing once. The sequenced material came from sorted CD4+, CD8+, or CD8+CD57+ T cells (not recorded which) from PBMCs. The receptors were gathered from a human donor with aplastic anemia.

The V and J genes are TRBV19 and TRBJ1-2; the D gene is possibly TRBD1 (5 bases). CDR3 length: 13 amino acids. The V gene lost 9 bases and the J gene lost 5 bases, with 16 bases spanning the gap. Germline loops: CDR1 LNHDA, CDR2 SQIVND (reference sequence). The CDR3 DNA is TGTGCCAGCGCTGACAGCGGGGCTTATGGCTACACCTTC. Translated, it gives CASADSGAYGYTF.

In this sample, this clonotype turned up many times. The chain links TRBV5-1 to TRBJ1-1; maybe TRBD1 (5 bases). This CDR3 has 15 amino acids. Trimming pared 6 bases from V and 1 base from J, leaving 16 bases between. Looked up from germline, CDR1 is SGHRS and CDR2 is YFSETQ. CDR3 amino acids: CASNPAGAPNTEAFF. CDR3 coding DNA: TGCGCCAGCAACCCTGCCGGGGCCCCGAACACTGAAGCTTTCTTT.

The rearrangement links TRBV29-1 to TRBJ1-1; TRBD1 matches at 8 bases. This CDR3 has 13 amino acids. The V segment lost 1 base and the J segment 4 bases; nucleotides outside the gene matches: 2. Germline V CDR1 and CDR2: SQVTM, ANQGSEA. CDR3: CSVEGQGSTEAFF. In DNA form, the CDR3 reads TGCAGCGTTGAAGGACAGGGGAGCACTGAAGCTTTCTTT.

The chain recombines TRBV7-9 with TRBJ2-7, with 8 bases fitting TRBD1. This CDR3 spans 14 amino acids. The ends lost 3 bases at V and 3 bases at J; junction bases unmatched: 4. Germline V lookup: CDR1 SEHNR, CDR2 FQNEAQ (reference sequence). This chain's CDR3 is CASSFGGQGYEQYF. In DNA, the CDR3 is TGTGCCAGCAGCTTTGGAGGACAGGGCTACGAGCAGTACTTC.

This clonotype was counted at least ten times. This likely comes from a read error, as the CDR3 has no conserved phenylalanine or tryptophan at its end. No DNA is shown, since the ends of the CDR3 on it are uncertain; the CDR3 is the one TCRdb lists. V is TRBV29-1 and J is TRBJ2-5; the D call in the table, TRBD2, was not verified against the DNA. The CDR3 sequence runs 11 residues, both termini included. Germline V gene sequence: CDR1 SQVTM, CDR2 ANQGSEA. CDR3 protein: CSVEDVAGRVY.

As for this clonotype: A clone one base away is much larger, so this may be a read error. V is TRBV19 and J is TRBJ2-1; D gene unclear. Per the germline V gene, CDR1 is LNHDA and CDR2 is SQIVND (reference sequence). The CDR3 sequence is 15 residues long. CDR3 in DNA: TGTGCCGGTAGTATGGGTGGCGGCCACTACAATGAGCAGTTCTTC. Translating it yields CAGSMGGGHYNEQFF.